The 29 T cell receptor beta chains below come from one sample, sequenced in a study of blood T cells in healthy people across ages. Next came a second PCR, run for about 6 to 12 cycles, which used a sample-barcoded 5' primer along with a J-beta primer mix. Via MiXCR, TCRdb re-called the 5' RACE reads, giving one row per CDR3 protein. Of about 290,000 distinct CDR3 sequences in the sample, roughly 29% were seen once. The sequenced sample consisted of blood. The receptors come from a woman in her seventies in good health.

V and J are TRBV5-1 and TRBJ2-1; D is uncertain. Germline assignment: CDR1 SGHRS and CDR2 YFSETQ. Deletions cut 4 bases from V and 5 bases from J, with 25 bases between. The CDR3 runs 18 residues. Here the CDR3 DNA reads TGCGCCAGCAGCGGCCGTGTTAATAATGGTCCGACCAACAATGAGCAGTTCTTC. Protein product: CASSGRVNNGPTNNEQFF. The full variable domain, completed using reference TRBV5-1 and TRBJ2-1, is KAGVTQTPRYLIKTRGQQVTLSCSPISGHRSVSWYQQTPGQGLQFLFEYFSETQRNKGNFPGRFSGRQFSNSRSEMNVSTLELGDSALYLCASSGRVNNGPTNNEQFFGPGTRLTVL.

This clonotype was picked up a small number of times. The chain is built from TRBV28 and TRBJ1-5, with no clear D. This CDR3 contains 11 residues. The V end lost 8 bases, the J end lost 7 bases, and 9 bases lay between the germline ends. From germline, CDR1 is MDHEN and CDR2 SYDVKM. The CDR3, as DNA: TGTGCCAGCCTTGGGGAGCAGCCCCAGCATTTT. This translates into CASLGEQPQHF.

This chain connects TRBV18 to TRBJ2-3; D gene ambiguous. V lost 7 bases and J 0 bases, leaving 8 bases between the germline ends. Germline V CDR1 and CDR2: KGHSH, LQKENI. This CDR3 has 13 amino acids. DNA for the CDR3: TGTGCCAGCTTAACCTCTAGCACAGATACGCAGTATTTT. It yields the protein CASLTSSTDTQYF.

The chain has TRBV5-1 and TRBJ1-5, with D uncertain. CDR3 length equals 15 residues. V was trimmed by 6 bases and J by 6 bases, leaving 19 bases between them. Germline assignment: CDR1 SGHRS and CDR2 YFSETQ. This chain's CDR3 is CASTPDPGPGQPQHF. The CDR3 DNA reads as TGCGCCAGCACCCCGGACCCGGGTCCTGGTCAGCCCCAGCATTTT.

The J gene is TRBJ1-2, the V gene TRBV7-2; D is ambiguous. With 1 base removed from V and 9 bases from J, the gap between germline ends came to 15 bases. Germline CDR1 SGHTA, CDR2 FQGNSA. This CDR3 has 14 amino acids. The CDR3 loop reads CASSLGGSSMRYTF. CDR3 DNA: TGTGCCAGCAGCTTAGGCGGCAGCTCTATGCGCTACACCTTC.

This clonotype was found a few times. The CDR3 DNA is TGCAGTGCCGGGCGTACTGTCAATGAGCAGTTCTTC. Encoded protein: CSAGRTVNEQFF. The chain has TRBV20-1 and TRBJ2-1, with D hard to call. With 6 bases removed from V and 6 bases from J, the gap between germline ends came to 12 bases. In germline, CDR1 is DFQATT, CDR2 SNEGSKA (reference sequence). The length of the CDR3 is 12 residues.

The gene calls are TRBV4-1 and TRBJ2-1; 11 bases line up with TRBD2. The CDR3 loop spans 16 amino acids. The germline V gene has CDR1 MGHRA and CDR2 YSYEKL. The V segment lost 0 bases and the J segment 4 bases; nucleotides outside the gene matches: 2. The CDR3 bases are TGCGCCAGCAGCCAAGACGGGACTAGCGGATACAATGAGCAGTTCTTC. Encoded protein: CASSQDGTSGYNEQFF.

This clonotype was counted a few times. The chain links TRBV4-2 to TRBJ2-5, with D perhaps assigned TRBD1 or TRBD2 (5 bases each). The DNA end is more similar to TRBJ2-1, so the J call may be wrong. From germline, CDR1 is LGHNA and CDR2 YNFKEQ. This CDR3 has 15 residues. CDR3: CASSQGGTYYNEQFF. The DNA for the CDR3 is TGTGCCAGCAGCCAAGGAGGGACCTACTACAATGAGCAGTTCTTC.

The chain combines TRBV20-1 with TRBJ2-5, with TRBD2 matching 7 bases. The CDR3 contains 13 residues. Germline CDR1 and CDR2: DFQATT and SNEGSKA (reference sequence). J gave up 4 bases and V 3 bases, and 5 bases lay outside the gene matches. The CDR3 region has the DNA TGCAGTGCTAGCGGACTAGATGGAGAGACCCAGTACTTC. Translation: CSASGLDGETQYF.

On this clonotype itself: The germline gene is not matched at one end of the junction; a read error may be the cause. The genes are TRBV4-1 and TRBJ2-7, with D maybe TRBD1 (5 bases). Germline V gene data show CDR1 as MGHRA and CDR2 as YSYEKL. This CDR3 spans 16 amino acids. CDR3 loop: CASSQDPTGFSYQQYF. In DNA, the CDR3 is TGCGCCAGCAGCCAAGACCCAACAGGTTTTTCCTACCAGCAGTACTTC.

This clonotype was seen more than once but under ten times. V and J are TRBV7-2 and TRBJ1-2; 7 nucleotides line up with TRBD1. The V segment lost 3 bases and the J segment 4 bases; nucleotides outside the gene matches: 2. The CDR3 covers 13 residues. The germline CDR1 and CDR2 sequences are SGHTA and FQGNSA. The CDR3, as DNA: TGTGCCAGCAGCTTGGGGACAGTCTATGGCTACACCTTC. This sequence encodes CASSLGTVYGYTF.

This clonotype occurred a few times. The gene calls are TRBV15 and TRBJ2-1; D is possibly TRBD1 (6 bases). The V end was cut by 8 bases, the J end by 5 bases, with 16 bases between. In germline, CDR1 is LNHNV, CDR2 YYDKDF (reference sequence). The CDR3 length is 14 residues. This CDR3 reads CATAVGGRNNEQFF. DNA for the CDR3: TGTGCCACCGCTGTAGGGGGACGGAACAATGAGCAGTTCTTC.

This clonotype was recorded only once. The rearrangement uses TRBV6-5 and TRBJ2-5; no clear D. The V end lost 6 bases, the J end lost 5 bases, and 16 bases lay between the germline ends. The germline V gene has CDR1 MNHEY and CDR2 SVGAGI. The CDR3 has 14 residues. In nucleotides, the CDR3 is TGTGCCAGCAGCAGACTTAAGTCATCGGAGACCCAGTACTTC. It is translated as CASSRLKSSETQYF.

The chain links TRBV5-1 to TRBJ1-3; D gene uncertain. The CDR3 is made up of 13 amino acids. The V gene's germline CDR1 is SGHRS and CDR2 YFSETQ. V lost 4 bases, J lost 8 bases, and 13 bases lay in between. The CDR3 is CASSIRTGYTIYF. DNA for the CDR3: TGCGCCAGCAGCATCAGGACGGGCTACACCATATATTTT.

The sample holds a few counts of this clonotype. The V call is TRBV20-1, the J call TRBJ2-1, with 8 bases matching TRBD1. The assigned J gene may be wrong: the sequence end matches TRBJ2-5 better. The CDR3 spans 14 residues. CDR1 DFQATT and CDR2 SNEGSKA come from the germline V gene (reference sequence). CDR3 amino acids: CSAPTETGEETQYF. CDR3 sequence (DNA): TGCAGTGCTCCCACCGAGACAGGGGAAGAGACCCAGTACTTC.

The chain uses TRBV5-1 and TRBJ1-4, with D unclear. V lost 2 bases and J 0 bases, leaving 8 bases between the germline ends. CDR1 and CDR2 (germline): SGHRS, YFSETQ. This CDR3 contains 15 residues. The CDR3, as DNA: TGCGCCAGCAGCTTTGGTACAACAACTAATGAAAAACTGTTTTTT. Protein: CASSFGTTTNEKLFF. Based on the CDR3 plus reference TRBV5-1 and TRBJ1-4, the full variable domain is KAGVTQTPRYLIKTRGQQVTLSCSPISGHRSVSWYQQTPGQGLQFLFEYFSETQRNKGNFPGRFSGRQFSNSRSEMNVSTLELGDSALYLCASSFGTTTNEKLFFGSGTQLSVL.

The chain links TRBV28 to TRBJ2-7, with D possibly matching TRBD2 (7 bases). Trimming removed 6 bases at V and 1 base at J, with 16 bases between. The CDR3 contains 15 residues. Germline V CDR1 and CDR2: MDHEN, SYDVKM. The CDR3 sequence: CASSRGGDKSYEQYF. In nucleotides, the CDR3 is TGTGCCAGCAGCCGTGGGGGGGACAAATCCTACGAGCAGTACTTC.

This chain links TRBV18 with TRBJ1-4; D not certain. V dropped 2 bases and J dropped 6 bases, with 10 bases sitting between them. The CDR3 is 14 amino acids. Per the germline V gene, CDR1 is KGHSH and CDR2 is LQKENI. The CDR3 DNA reads TGTGCCAGCTCACCAGAGGCCTTAGATGAAAAACTGTTTTTT. Its translation: CASSPEALDEKLFF.

This clonotype showed up many times. The chain uses TRBV27 and TRBJ2-1; 7 bases align to TRBD2. The ends lost 6 bases at V and 0 bases at J; junction bases unmatched: 5. CDR3 length: 15 amino acids. Germline CDR1 is MNHEY and CDR2 is SMNVEV (reference sequence). In DNA form, the CDR3 reads TGTGCCAGCAGGCTAGCGGTTCTCTCCTACAATGAGCAGTTCTTC. As protein: CASRLAVLSYNEQFF.

This clonotype was counted only a few times. V gene TRBV7-9 combines with J gene TRBJ2-5, with 10 bases fitting TRBD2. This CDR3 is built from 17 residues. The J segment lost 2 bases and the V segment lost 3 bases, leaving 9 bases of the junction unmatched. Per the germline V gene, CDR1 is SEHNR and CDR2 is FQNEAQ (reference sequence). CDR3 DNA sequence: TGTGCCAGCAGCTTCATAGCGGGAGGCTCGGAACAAGAGACCCAGTACTTC. It is translated as CASSFIAGGSEQETQYF.

The rearrangement joins TRBV12-3 or TRBV12-4 to TRBJ2-4; tentatively, D is TRBD1 or TRBD2 (5 bases each). The V end was cut by 5 bases, the J end by 0 bases, with 11 bases between. The CDR3 sequence is 15 residues long. The CDR3 nucleotides are TGTGCCAGCAGTCTCGGGGCACTAGCCAAAAACATTCAGTACTTC. Translation: CASSLGALAKNIQYF.

The gene calls are TRBV6-6 and TRBJ2-3; D might be TRBD2 (7 bases). Germline lookup yields CDR1 MNHNY and CDR2 SVGAGI (reference sequence). Trimming shortened V by 6 bases and J by 0 bases, and 16 bases separated the two germline ends. CDR3 size: 16 residues. CDR3 DNA: TGTGCCAGCAGGGGAGGGGGACGCCTGAGCACAGATACGCAGTATTTT. Encoded protein: CASRGGGRLSTDTQYF.

The chain joins TRBV7-2 to TRBJ2-1; D could derive from TRBD1 or TRBD2 (5 bases each). Trimming pared 3 bases from V and 0 bases from J, leaving 12 bases between. The length of the CDR3 is 16 residues. Looked up from germline, CDR1 is SGHTA and CDR2 is FQGNSA. The CDR3 nucleotides are TGTGCCAGCAGCTTCGGGGCTTCGAGCTCCTACAATGAGCAGTTCTTC. As protein: CASSFGASSSYNEQFF.

CDR3 coding DNA: TGTGCCAGCAGTGAACCACCCGGAGAAGCTTTCTTT. Translated, it gives CASSEPPGEAFF. The V and J genes are TRBV6-4 and TRBJ1-1, with D unclear. Trimming left V 3 bases short and J 8 bases short, with 10 bases between. Germline V lookup: CDR1 MRHNA, CDR2 SNTAGT. The CDR3 runs to 12 residues.

The rearrangement links TRBV29-1 to TRBJ2-1; D perhaps matches TRBD2 (6 bases). Deletions cut 1 base from V and 4 bases from J, with 17 bases between. This CDR3 is 16 amino acids long. Germline CDR1 and CDR2: SQVTM and ANQGSEA. CDR3 protein: CSVEGGGLKNYNEQFF. The CDR3, as DNA: TGCAGCGTTGAAGGTGGGGGACTGAAAAATTACAATGAGCAGTTCTTC.

The chain has TRBV20-1 and TRBJ2-3; TRBD1 might be the D (6 bases). The CDR3 is 13 residues long. Trimming left V 3 bases short and J 1 base short, with 8 bases between. Germline values: CDR1 DFQATT, CDR2 SNEGSKA (reference sequence). Here the CDR3 DNA reads TGCAGTGCTAGCCCAGGGGGCACAGATACGCAGTATTTT. As protein: CSASPGGTDTQYF.

V is TRBV20-1 and J is TRBJ2-1; the D gene is possibly TRBD2 (5 bases). The CDR3 consists of 14 residues. Trimming cost V 6 bases and J 9 bases, with 21 bases left between them. The germline gives CDR1 DFQATT, CDR2 SNEGSKA (reference sequence). This CDR3 reads CSAWTLLAGSEQFF. Written as DNA, the CDR3 is TGCAGTGCCTGGACTCTTCTAGCTGGTAGTGAGCAGTTCTTC.

A few counts support this clonotype. The rearrangement links TRBV14 to TRBJ2-2; D is perhaps TRBD2 (5 bases). Looked up from germline, CDR1 is SGHDN and CDR2 is FVKESK. This CDR3 is 17 amino acids long. Trimming shortened V by 0 bases and J by 1 base, and 12 bases separated the two germline ends. CDR3 in DNA: TGTGCCAGCAGCCAAGAGCCCCGGACTTGGAACACCGGGGAGCTGTTTTTT. This gives the protein CASSQEPRTWNTGELFF.

This clonotype has more than one count but fewer than ten. The CDR3 here is CASSFGGRRETQYF. The CDR3 nucleotides read TGTGCCAGCAGCTTTGGCGGGAGGAGAGAGACCCAGTACTTC. The J gene is TRBJ2-5, the V gene TRBV11-2; 8 bases fit TRBD2. CDR1 and CDR2 from the germline V gene are SGHAT and FQNNGV. This CDR3 region has 14 residues. The ends lost 3 bases at V and 4 bases at J; junction bases unmatched: 4.